This T cell receptor (beta chain) was identified in a study of Ad26.COV2.S vaccination and SARS-CoV-2 variants. Study in general: Donor allocation was to the COV1001 Ad26.COV2.S trial arm.

The CDR3 contains 16 residues. Germline CDR1 LGHNA, CDR2 YNFKEQ. V dropped 0 bases and J dropped 3 bases, with 13 bases sitting between them. Indicated treatment: roughly 20 received Ad26.COV2.S at low or high dose, single or two shots; about 5 received placebo; per-sample allocation not given. The samples date from day 63 after the first vaccine or placebo injection. Assay: immunoSEQ multiplex PCR; the TCRdb copy retains only in-frame clones and omits some. The table has around 320,000 clones, more than 75% seen once. Sequencing was performed on peripheral blood, taken in a trial of Ad26.COV2.S vaccine versus placebo. The chain couples TRBV4-2 to TRBJ2-3; D tentatively fits TRBD1 or TRBD2 (5 bases each). This clonotype was obtained from a person between 18 and 65 years old who received the Ad26.COV2.S COVID-19 vaccine or a placebo. The CDR3 DNA is TGTGCCAGCAGCCAAGATCCCCGGGGCCTGACAGATACGCAGTATTTT. Protein: CASSQDPRGLTDTQYF.